This TCR beta chain was profiled in a study of T cell responses to AZD1222 COVID-19 vaccine. The protocol was immunoSEQ multiplex PCR, while the TCRdb copy is restricted to in-frame clones and leaves out a portion. The sample lists some 120,000 clones; 85% to 95% were seen once. Study results and caveats: When two AZD1222 doses had been given, Spike-specific TCR breadth and depth rose.

To note about this clone: Its target is unknown.

Germline loops: CDR1 KGHSH, CDR2 LQKENI. Unmatched junction bases numbered 4, after V lost 3 bases and J lost 2 bases. This CDR3 spans 16 amino acids. The chain links TRBV18 to TRBJ1-3; TRBD1 agrees at 10 bases. The receptor was derived from an adult in good health. Sequences were derived from peripheral blood, sampled on day 0 of AZD1222 vaccination. The CDR3, as DNA: TGTGCCAGCTCACCTGGACAGGGGGTTACTGGAAACACCATATATTTT. Translated: CASSPGQGVTGNTIYF.